This T cell receptor (beta chain) comes out of a study of post-analysis software for immune sequencing data. As for the study in general: Disease trajectories encompassed relapsing-remitting, secondary progressive and progressive-relapsing multiple sclerosis.

Study-wide results and limits: Significantly decreased normalized Chao1 diversity was recorded for multiple sclerosis patients relative to controls. The F measure placed samples prepared in the same batch into strongly shared clusters. Elevated frequency relative to controls characterized several TRBV segments in patients, TRBV5-6, TRBV5-1 and TRBV20-1 among them.

Included in the TCR beta cDNA libraries were unique molecular identifiers. TCRdb re-called the PCR reads with MiXCR, one entry per CDR3 protein. The data show roughly 800,000 distinct CDR3 sequences, 25% to 30% seen once. On this clonotype: Its antigen remains unknown.

Germline lookup yields CDR1 DFQATT and CDR2 SNEGSKA (reference sequence). CDR3 length equals 15 residues. V was pared by 1 base and J by 3 bases, with 5 bases of the junction left unmatched. This chain joins TRBV20-1 and TRBJ1-4; 7 nucleotides align to TRBD1. Specimen: blood. This sequence originates from a girl aged 5-17 years with multiple sclerosis. The CDR3 spells CSARALTGANEKLFF. The CDR3 nucleotides read TGCAGTGCTAGAGCTTTAACAGGGGCTAATGAAAAACTGTTTTTT.